The 24 T cell receptor beta chains below come from one sample, sequenced in a study of cytomegalovirus exposure and HLA in healthy donors. Use of 60 Vbeta and 13 Jbeta primers characterized the PCR. Method: immunoSEQ multiplex PCR; TCRdb's copy keeps in-frame clones and lacks some. The listing records roughly 34,000 clones. What was sequenced was PBMCs. The receptors were gathered from a man aged 35 to 55 in good health and CMV-seronegative.

Here the CDR3 reads CASSQDRTSAYNEQFF. The DNA for the CDR3 is TGCGCCAGCAGCCAAGATAGGACTAGCGCATACAATGAGCAGTTCTTC. This chain connects TRBV4-3 to TRBJ2-1; 9 bases match TRBD2. The CDR3 contains 16 residues. The V gene's germline CDR1 is LGHNA and CDR2 YSLEER. J gave up 4 bases and V 0 bases, and 4 bases lay outside the gene matches.

J is TRBJ2-7 and V is TRBV12-5; TRBD2 is a possible D gene (6 bases). The CDR3 is 16 residues long. Germline CDR1 LGHNT, CDR2 FRNRAP. V dropped 0 bases and J dropped 3 bases, with 15 bases sitting between them. The CDR3 loop is CASGLVPGGAVYEQYF. CDR3 DNA: TGTGCTAGTGGTTTGGTACCAGGAGGGGCGGTCTACGAGCAGTACTTC.

The V call is TRBV13, the J call TRBJ2-7; D remains unclear. Germline CDR1 reads PRHDT; CDR2 reads FYEKMQ (reference sequence). Trimming cost V 5 bases and J 6 bases, with 20 bases left between them. CDR3 size: 15 residues. CDR3 amino acids: CASSVLPSPTGEQYF. The CDR3 region has the DNA TGTGCCAGCAGCGTATTACCCAGCCCGACGGGCGAGCAGTACTTC.

CDR3 coding DNA: TGTGCCAGCAGCTTAAATTTCCCTAGCGGGAGATCTTTCTTC. Protein product: CASSLNFPSGRSFF. The chain has TRBV11-2 and TRBJ2-1; 10 positions agree with TRBD2. Per the germline V gene, CDR1 is SGHAT and CDR2 is FQNNGV. V shed 2 bases, J shed 16 bases, and the junction held 11 bases outside the gene matches. This CDR3 contains 14 residues. The whole variable domain, filled in from reference TRBV11-2 and TRBJ2-1, reads EAGVAQSPRYKIIEKRQSVAFWCNPISGHATLYWYQQILGQGPKLLIQFQNNGVVDDSQLPKDRFSAERLKGVDSTLKIQPAKLEDSAVYLCASSLNFPSGRSFFGPGTRLTVL.

V and J are TRBV9 and TRBJ2-6; the D gene is possibly TRBD1 (5 bases). Trimming cost V 5 bases and J 0 bases, with 15 bases left between them. This CDR3 is built from 17 residues. Per germline, CDR1 SGDLS and CDR2 YYNGEE. The CDR3 is CASSLQASHSGANVLTF. CDR3 coding DNA: TGTGCCAGCAGTCTACAGGCGTCCCACTCTGGGGCCAACGTCCTGACTTTC.

With regard to this clone: An end of the junction does not agree with germline; a read error may underlie this. The V and J genes are TRBV7-2 and TRBJ2-3, with TRBD2 matching over 11 bases. Germline CDR1 and CDR2: SGHTA and FQGNSA. The CDR3 runs to 13 residues. The CDR3, as DNA: TGTGCCAGCAGCTTAACTAGCGGGAGATGGCCTCATTTT. Protein product: CASSLTSGRWPHF.

The DNA for the CDR3 is TGTGCCAGCAGTTTATGGGGACAGGGGGCGCCTACTAATGAAAAACTGTTTTTT. Translation: CASSLWGQGAPTNEKLFF. The chain uses TRBV28 and TRBJ1-4; 12 positions match TRBD1. This CDR3 contains 18 residues. V was pared by 0 bases and J by 2 bases, with 4 bases of the junction left unmatched. From germline, CDR1 is MDHEN and CDR2 SYDVKM.

The CDR3 sequence: CASSLNRDQPQHF. The CDR3 DNA is TGTGCCAGCAGCTTGAACAGGGATCAGCCCCAGCATTTT. The chain employs TRBV7-6 and TRBJ1-5, with a tentative D call TRBD1 (6 bases). This CDR3 spans 13 amino acids. V lost 3 bases and J lost 5, with 8 bases in between. Germline CDR1 SGHVS, CDR2 FNYEAQ.

J is TRBJ2-2 and V is TRBV11-3; 8 nucleotides agree with TRBD1. The length of the CDR3 is 16 residues. The junction had 8 bases not matched to a gene; V was cut back by 5 bases and J by 3 bases. Per germline, CDR1 SGHNT and CDR2 YENEEA. CDR3 nucleotide sequence: TGTGCCAGCAGCCCTAGGGACAGGACTTACACCGGGGAGCTGTTTTTT. It specifies CASSPRDRTYTGELFF.

V usage is TRBV6-1 and J usage is TRBJ1-5, with D perhaps matching TRBD1 (5 bases). Germline V gene data show CDR1 as MNHNS and CDR2 as SASEGT. V lost 8 bases, J lost 5 bases, and 10 bases lay in between. The CDR3 covers 12 residues. CDR3 nucleotides: TGTGCCAGCCGGAAAGGGGATCAGCCCCAGCATTTT. Amino acids: CASRKGDQPQHF.

The chain couples TRBV7-2 to TRBJ2-7; TRBD2 might be the D (6 bases). Trimming removed 4 bases from V and 9 bases from J, with 16 bases in between. There are 13 residues in the CDR3. The germline V gene has CDR1 SGHTA and CDR2 FQGNSA. CDR3 sequence: CASSSSSAGGQYF. CDR3 DNA sequence: TGTGCCAGCAGCTCATCATCTGCCGGGGGGCAGTACTTC.

V usage is TRBV18 and J usage is TRBJ2-3; TRBD2 aligns across 11 bases. The germline gives CDR1 KGHSH, CDR2 LQKENI. V shed 3 bases, J shed 2 bases, and the junction held 4 bases outside the gene matches. The CDR3 has 16 residues. This CDR3 is CASSPRTSGFTDTQYF. The CDR3 DNA sequence: TGTGCCAGCTCACCGAGGACTAGCGGGTTCACAGATACGCAGTATTTT.

The rearrangement joins TRBV4-3 to TRBJ1-2, with 8 bases fitting TRBD1. This CDR3 is 16 amino acids long. V shed 4 bases and J 4 bases; nucleotides not matched to a gene: 11. Per the germline V gene, CDR1 is LGHNA and CDR2 is YSLEER. The CDR3 DNA reads TGCGCCAGCAGCCCTGACCGGACAGGGCCCTTCTATGGCTACACCTTC. As protein: CASSPDRTGPFYGYTF.

The CDR3 bases are TGTGCCACTACCCTCCCGGGACAGGGTAGACCCGAGCAGTACTTC. It codes for CATTLPGQGRPEQYF. The rearrangement uses TRBV2 and TRBJ2-7; 9 bases are a match to TRBD1. V shed 10 bases and J 6 bases; nucleotides not matched to a gene: 16. This CDR3 is built from 15 residues. The germline V gene has CDR1 SNHLY and CDR2 FYNNEI.

The chain carries TRBV5-1 and TRBJ2-1; 9 bases map to TRBD2. Germline V lookup: CDR1 SGHRS, CDR2 YFSETQ. CDR3 length equals 13 residues. V dropped 5 bases and J dropped 6; count of bases not matched to a gene: 3. The DNA of the CDR3 is TGCGCCAGCAGGTCTAGCGGGGCCAATGAGCAGTTCTTC. The encoded protein is CASRSSGANEQFF. Full variable domain (missing parts from reference TRBV5-1 and TRBJ2-1): KAGVTQTPRYLIKTRGQQVTLSCSPISGHRSVSWYQQTPGQGLQFLFEYFSETQRNKGNFPGRFSGRQFSNSRSEMNVSTLELGDSALYLCASRSSGANEQFFGPGTRLTVL.

This sequence joins TRBV7-2 and TRBJ2-5, with TRBD2 as a possible D gene (6 bases). V lost 3 bases and J lost 1, with 9 bases in between. Germline V CDR1 and CDR2: SGHTA, FQGNSA. The CDR3 covers 14 residues. This chain's CDR3 is CASSFNSGQETQYF. DNA of the CDR3: TGTGCCAGCAGCTTTAATAGCGGCCAAGAGACCCAGTACTTC. Together with reference TRBV7-2 and TRBJ2-5, the CDR3 gives the full variable domain: GAGVSQSPSNKVTEKGKDVELRCDPISGHTALYWYRQSLGQGLEFLIYFQGNSAPDKSGLPSDRFSAERTGGSVSTLTIQRTQQEDSAVYLCASSFNSGQETQYFGPGTRLLVL.

CDR3 amino acids: CASRPGLAGGYEQYF. DNA for the CDR3: TGCGCCAGCAGACCGGGACTAGCGGGAGGGTACGAGCAGTACTTC. The chain joins TRBV5-1 to TRBJ2-7, with 16 bases matching TRBD2. The germline V gene has CDR1 SGHRS and CDR2 YFSETQ. V lost 5 bases, J lost 4 bases, and 3 bases stayed unmatched. CDR3 length: 15 residues.

The gene calls are TRBV28 and TRBJ2-7; possibly TRBD1 for D (6 bases). V was clipped by 3 bases and J by 5 bases, with 11 bases between them. The germline V gene encodes CDR1 MDHEN and CDR2 SYDVKM. The CDR3 covers 13 residues. CDR3 in DNA: TGTGCCAGCAGTTTGGCAGGGGCCCACGAGCAGTACTTC. Protein: CASSLAGAHEQYF.

The chain uses TRBV9 and TRBJ1-2; D perhaps matches TRBD1 (6 bases). Germline values: CDR1 SGDLS, CDR2 YYNGEE. Trimming took off 4 bases at V and 0 bases at J, with 13 bases between the two ends. The CDR3 is 15 residues long. In nucleotides, the CDR3 is TGTGCCAGCAGCCTAACGGGACACCCTAACTATGGCTACACCTTC. Its translation is CASSLTGHPNYGYTF.

V gene TRBV7-3 combines with J gene TRBJ2-7, with a possible D match to TRBD2 (5 bases). CDR3 length: 11 amino acids. V lost 5 bases, J lost 5 bases, and 7 bases lay in between. Germline-derived CDR1 and CDR2 are SGHTA and FQGTGA. The chain's CDR3 is CASSEGHEQYF. The CDR3 DNA sequence: TGTGCCAGCAGCGAGGGCCACGAGCAGTACTTC.

This CDR3 reads CASSGRTGTGRWRDTQYF. CDR3 in DNA: TGTGCCAGCAGCGGACGGACCGGGACAGGGAGATGGAGAGATACGCAGTATTTT. The rearrangement uses TRBV14 and TRBJ2-3, with 9 positions matching TRBD1. Germline CDR1 and CDR2: SGHDN and FVKESK. The CDR3 has 18 amino acids. J was trimmed by 5 bases and V by 5 bases; bases with no gene match: 17.

The V gene is TRBV2, the J gene TRBJ1-5; D may be TRBD1 (6 bases). In germline, CDR1 is SNHLY, CDR2 FYNNEI. There are 13 residues in the CDR3. Trimming took 6 bases from V and 3 from J, leaving 9 bases between them. The CDR3 region has the DNA TGTGCCAGCAGCGGGACATCCAATCAGCCCCAGCATTTT. Translated, it gives CASSGTSNQPQHF.

The V and J genes are TRBV6-5 and TRBJ2-5; possibly TRBD2 for D (5 bases). CDR3 length equals 13 residues. Germline CDR1 and CDR2: MNHEY and SVGAGI. Trimming took off 5 bases at V and 2 bases at J, with 9 bases between the two ends. The CDR3 spells CASSRAVQETQYF. CDR3 sequence (DNA): TGTGCCAGCAGTCGAGCGGTACAAGAGACCCAGTACTTC.

The rearrangement joins TRBV6-1 to TRBJ2-5; TRBD2 aligns across 9 bases. The junction had 3 bases not matched to a gene; V was cut back by 6 bases and J by 1 base. CDR3 length: 14 residues. CDR1 is MNHNS, CDR2 SASEGT, per germline. The DNA for the CDR3 is TGTGCCAGCAGAGCGGGAGGACCCCAAGAGACCCAGTACTTC. It translates to CASRAGGPQETQYF.